This entry describes one TCR beta chain. The data were taken from a study of blood T cell repertoires in COVID-19. Study background: Italy, Spain and the United States were the sources of the convalescent and acute COVID-19 samples.

This CDR3 is 15 amino acids long. Germline lookup yields CDR1 SNHLY and CDR2 FYNNEI. The V end lost 5 bases, the J end lost 0 bases, and 12 bases lay between the germline ends. The method was immunoSEQ multiplex PCR; TCRdb's version includes in-frame clones alone and lacks a portion of them. This sample has roughly 200,000 clones, with about 86% found just once. Individuals drawn from 24 US areas were roughly 18 to 100 years old. Assignment of participants to cohorts was predicated upon participant-reported clinical history. The clonotype was recovered from a woman between 45 and 65 years old in a cohort exposed to, infected with or recovered from COVID-19 (not recorded which). The J gene is TRBJ2-3, the V gene TRBV2, with D unclear. Sequencing input: PBMCs or T cells enriched from blood (not recorded which). CDR3 bases: TGTGCCAGCAGTTTACTGGGCACTAGCACAGATACGCAGTATTTT. Translating gives CASSLLGTSTDTQYF.